The 20 T cell receptor beta chains below were found in one sample sequenced in a study of cytomegalovirus exposure and HLA in healthy donors. Data came from immunoSEQ multiplex PCR; TCRdb stores just in-frame clones and leaves some out. The repertoire holds fewer than 130,000 clones, with roughly 87% as singletons. The sequencing input was PBMCs. The receptor source for this set is a young woman in good health and CMV-seronegative.

The chain employs TRBV4-1 and TRBJ1-2; D might be TRBD1 (6 bases). V lost 4 bases and J lost 2, with 14 bases in between. Per germline, CDR1 MGHRA and CDR2 YSYEKL. The CDR3 totals 15 residues. The CDR3, as DNA: TGCGCCAGCAGCCCCTCCGGGACAAAAAACTATGGCTACACCTTC. This gives the protein CASSPSGTKNYGYTF.

The chain employs TRBV5-1 and TRBJ2-2; 10 bases are a match to TRBD2. The CDR3 is 18 amino acids. From germline, CDR1 is SGHRS and CDR2 YFSETQ. With V trimmed by 2 bases and J by 3 bases, 10 bases remained unmatched. The CDR3 nucleotides are TGCGCCAGCAGCTTCGGCAGAGCGGGGGGGCCAGACACCGGGGAGCTGTTTTTT. It is translated as CASSFGRAGGPDTGELFF.

The gene calls are TRBV7-6 and TRBJ1-3; the match to TRBD1 covers 8 bases. Germline values: CDR1 SGHVS, CDR2 FNYEAQ. The V segment lost 1 base and the J segment 4 bases; nucleotides outside the gene matches: 6. The CDR3 loop spans 16 amino acids. This CDR3 is CASSLERRGRGNTIYF. For the CDR3, the DNA is TGTGCCAGCAGCTTAGAGCGCAGGGGGCGAGGAAACACCATATATTTT.

The chain joins TRBV5-1 to TRBJ2-2, with 10 bases fitting TRBD2. V lost 4 bases and J lost 1; bases outside the gene matches: 4. CDR1 and CDR2 from the germline V gene are SGHRS and YFSETQ. The CDR3 consists of 16 residues. The CDR3 here is CASSATSGKNTGELFF. DNA of the CDR3: TGCGCCAGCAGCGCCACTAGCGGGAAGAACACCGGGGAGCTGTTTTTT. Full variable domain (outside the CDR3, taken from reference TRBV5-1 and TRBJ2-2): KAGVTQTPRYLIKTRGQQVTLSCSPISGHRSVSWYQQTPGQGLQFLFEYFSETQRNKGNFPGRFSGRQFSNSRSEMNVSTLELGDSALYLCASSATSGKNTGELFFGEGSRLTVL.

The V gene is TRBV6-1, the J gene TRBJ1-5; TRBD1 matches 7 bases. V shed 2 bases and J 3 bases; nucleotides not matched to a gene: 4. The germline V gene has CDR1 MNHNS and CDR2 SASEGT. This CDR3 has 15 residues. In nucleotides, the CDR3 is TGTGCCAGCAGTGAAACAGGGGTCAACAATCAGCCCCAGCATTTT. The encoded protein is CASSETGVNNQPQHF.

V gene TRBV9 combines with J gene TRBJ1-2; 9 bases match TRBD1. The germline V gene encodes CDR1 SGDLS and CDR2 YYNGEE. The CDR3 has 13 residues. The ends lost 4 bases at V and 13 bases at J; junction bases unmatched: 11. The CDR3 nucleotides are TGTGCCAGCAGCAGTACCGGGACAGGGATGTGCACCTTC. It specifies CASSSTGTGMCTF.

This CDR3 is CAISESGQVNSYEQYF. In nucleotides, the CDR3 is TGTGCCATCAGTGAGTCGGGACAGGTTAACTCCTACGAGCAGTACTTC. The chain uses TRBV10-3 and TRBJ2-7; 8 nucleotides agree with TRBD1. The CDR3 loop spans 16 amino acids. The germline V gene has CDR1 ENHRY and CDR2 SYGVKD. V trimming: 0 bases; J trimming: 0 bases; junction bases outside the gene matches: 4.

The chain recombines TRBV6-4 with TRBJ2-1; 13 bases line up with TRBD2. V gave up 4 bases and J gave up 10 bases; unmatched junction bases: 7. Germline lookup yields CDR1 MRHNA and CDR2 SNTAGT. The CDR3 covers 15 residues. CDR3 DNA sequence: TGTGCCAGCAGTGGGGGACTAGCGGGATCGGGAGAGCAGTTCTTC. This codes for CASSGGLAGSGEQFF.

This rearrangement joins TRBV20-1 to TRBJ2-7, with 8 bases lining up with TRBD2. The CDR3 length is 10 residues. Germline-derived CDR1 and CDR2 are DFQATT and SNEGSKA (reference sequence). CDR3 region: CTGGQNEQYF. The CDR3, as DNA: TGCACGGGGGGGCAGAACGAGCAGTACTTC.

This rearrangement joins TRBV7-2 to TRBJ2-7; no clear D gene. The V gene's germline CDR1 is SGHTA and CDR2 FQGNSA. The CDR3 has 13 residues. V gave up 1 base and J gave up 6 bases, with 10 bases separating them. CDR3 bases: TGTGCCAGCAGCTTAGGGCCCTCTGTCGAGCAGTACTTC. It codes for CASSLGPSVEQYF.

This chain uses TRBV14 with TRBJ1-1; D unclear. The CDR3 contains 14 residues. The V gene's germline CDR1 is SGHDN and CDR2 FVKESK. The V gene lost 5 bases and the J gene lost 5 bases, with 15 bases spanning the gap. This CDR3 is CASSEDPRWTEAFF. Written as DNA, the CDR3 is TGTGCCAGCAGCGAGGATCCACGGTGGACTGAAGCTTTCTTT.

The rearrangement joins TRBV7-8 to TRBJ2-1; the D gene is possibly TRBD2 (6 bases). V was cut by 1 base and J by 8 bases, with 6 bases left in between. The CDR3 has 12 amino acids. CDR1 and CDR2 from the germline V gene are SGHVS and FQNEAQ. CDR3 loop: CASSLGGDEQFF. In DNA, the CDR3 is TGTGCCAGCAGCTTAGGGGGGGATGAGCAGTTCTTC.

The chain is built from TRBV7-8 and TRBJ2-7; D is possibly TRBD2 (7 bases). The CDR3 has 18 amino acids. Germline CDR1 SGHVS, CDR2 FQNEAQ. Deletions cut 1 base from V and 5 bases from J, with 24 bases between. DNA for the CDR3: TGTGCCAGCAGCTTAGAACCGATAGGGGGGGAGTATAAAGACGAGCAGTACTTC. Translating it yields CASSLEPIGGEYKDEQYF. Combining the CDR3 with reference TRBV7-8 and TRBJ2-7 gives the whole variable domain GAGVSQSPRYKVAKRGQDVALRCDPISGHVSLFWYQQALGQGPEFLTYFQNEAQLDKSGLPSDRFFAERPEGSVSTLKIQRTQQEDSAVYLCASSLEPIGGEYKDEQYFGPGTRLTVT.

The chain combines TRBV6-4 with TRBJ1-5; 7 nucleotides match TRBD1. The V segment lost 7 bases and the J segment 1 base; nucleotides outside the gene matches: 13. CDR3 length: 17 amino acids. Germline CDR1 MRHNA, CDR2 SNTAGT. The CDR3 protein is CASKVDRVVVSNQPQHF. In DNA, the CDR3 is TGTGCCAGCAAGGTAGACAGGGTGGTCGTGAGCAATCAGCCCCAGCATTTT.

The genes are TRBV15 and TRBJ2-7, with TRBD1 matching over 10 bases. Germline CDR1 is LNHNV and CDR2 is YYDKDF (reference sequence). Trimming took 6 bases from V and 6 from J; bases not matched to a gene: 20. The CDR3 is 18 amino acids. This chain's CDR3 is CATSPEWRQGASWGEQYF. In nucleotides, the CDR3 is TGTGCCACCAGTCCTGAATGGAGACAGGGGGCGTCTTGGGGCGAGCAGTACTTC. Full variable domain (rest looked up from reference TRBV15 and TRBJ2-7): DAMVIQNPRYQVTQFGKPVTLSCSQTLNHNVMYWYQQKSSQAPKLLFHYYDKDFNNEADTPDNFQSRRPNTSFCFLDIRSPGLGDTAMYLCATSPEWRQGASWGEQYFGPGTRLTVT.

The chain couples TRBV4-3 to TRBJ2-3; D possibly corresponds to TRBD1 (5 bases). The V end was cut by 3 bases, the J end by 0 bases, with 16 bases between. Germline assignment: CDR1 LGHNA and CDR2 YSLEER. The CDR3 runs 17 residues. CDR3 bases: TGCGCCAGCAGCCAGGCTTCAGGGTCCTCTAGCACAGATACGCAGTATTTT. Translated, it gives CASSQASGSSSTDTQYF.

CDR3 DNA sequence: TGCGCCAGCAGCCCCTTACAGGGAGCTGGAAACACCATATATTTT. It yields the protein CASSPLQGAGNTIYF. This sequence joins TRBV5-1 and TRBJ1-3; D is possibly TRBD1 (6 bases). V gave up 4 bases and J gave up 2 bases, with 13 bases separating them. This CDR3 region has 15 residues. Germline V CDR1 and CDR2: SGHRS, YFSETQ.

The chain recombines TRBV7-9 with TRBJ1-5; 8 bases match TRBD1. The CDR3 runs to 14 residues. The J segment lost 3 bases and the V segment lost 5 bases, leaving 3 bases of the junction unmatched. CDR1 is SEHNR, CDR2 FQNEAQ, per germline (reference sequence). CDR3 nucleotides: TGTGCCAGCAGCCTGACAGGGGCCAATCAGCCCCAGCATTTT. It translates to CASSLTGANQPQHF.

This clone came up once. This chain connects TRBV18 to TRBJ1-5; D might be TRBD1 (5 bases). This CDR3 is built from 15 residues. Germline lookup yields CDR1 KGHSH and CDR2 LQKENI. The V end was cut by 1 base, the J end by 4 bases, with 11 bases between. CDR3 amino acids: CASSPQGQSNQPQHF. As DNA, the CDR3 is TGTGCCAGCTCACCACAGGGGCAGAGTAATCAGCCCCAGCATTTT.

The CDR3 nucleotides are TGCAGCGCTGGACAGGGAGGAAATGAGCAGTTCTTC. Translation gives CSAGQGGNEQFF. The chain links TRBV29-1 to TRBJ2-1, with 8 bases matching TRBD1. CDR3 size: 12 residues. After removal of 7 bases from V and 7 bases from J, the junction contained 6 bases not matched to a gene. CDR1 is SQVTM, CDR2 ANQGSEA, per germline.